This record looks at one T cell receptor beta chain sequence and its context. The target antigen is unknown. These data are taken from a study of OX40 agonist ivuxolimab in advanced cancers. About the study: Subjects had a mean age of around 60 years, with a range of roughly 20 to 79; roughly 83% were male.

Clones were read by immunoSEQ multiplex PCR, and TCRdb kept only the in-frame ones, dropping some. The sample yields tens of thousands of clones, roughly 92% seen once. Findings and limits, study-wide: The CD4+ and CD8+ T cells in the blood had expanded clonally by week 6 at 0.1 to 3.0 mg/kg.

The clonotype comes from an adult with an advanced solid tumor such as melanoma, head and neck, liver or kidney cancer. The sample here was CD4+ or CD8+ T cells sorted from blood, taken in a trial of the OX40 agonist ivuxolimab.

CDR3 nucleotides: TGTGCCAGCAGTGAACGGACTAGCGGTGTAAATACGCAGTATTTT. Protein product: CASSERTSGVNTQYF. V gene TRBV6-4 combines with J gene TRBJ2-3, with TRBD2 matching over 10 bases. Germline V gene lookup returns CDR1 MRHNA and CDR2 SNTAGT. V was pared by 3 bases and J by 7 bases, with 7 bases of the junction left unmatched. CDR3 size: 15 residues.